The source of this TCR beta chain is a study of spatial heterogeneity in lung cancer. V shed 7 bases and J shed 2 bases, with 11 bases lying between them. The CDR3 spans 14 residues. Germline-derived CDR1 and CDR2 are SNHLY and FYNNEI. TCRdb fed the 5' RACE reads into MiXCR, producing one record per CDR3 protein. The table lists some 97,000 distinct CDR3 sequences, around 4.8% of them singletons. Study-level findings and limits: Beta chains had around 12% coverage of tumor T cells, and alpha chains had around 6.9%. The study found that expanded intratumoral alpha and beta TCR counts tracked tumor mutation counts.

This clonotype was counted a few times. No antigen is known for it. The time point was: sample taken at primary tumor resection. The 60 to 90 donors had untreated early-stage non-small cell lung cancer. Sequencing was performed on lung tumor tissue, taken at surgery. The origin of this receptor is a male donor with early-stage non-small cell lung cancer. This chain uses TRBV2 with TRBJ2-2; the D is unclear. For the CDR3, the DNA is TGTGCCAGCATTAAATTGTCCAACACCGGGGAGCTGTTTTTT. Translating gives CASIKLSNTGELFF.